Listed here are 8 T cell receptor beta chains from one sample, sequenced in a study of blood T cells in healthy people across ages. The use of a sample-barcoded 5' primer and a J-beta primer mix characterized a second PCR of 7 to 11 cycles. TCRdb reprocessed the 5' RACE reads with MiXCR, giving one entry per CDR3 protein. The sample yields 850,000 to 950,000 distinct CDR3 sequences, roughly 26% seen once. Sequencing input: blood. These receptors came from a woman older than 75 in good health.

Remarks on this clonotype: An end of the junction differs from the germline gene, which may be a read error. The chain couples TRBV6-6 to TRBJ1-4; D gene unclear. There are 13 residues in the CDR3. Per the germline V gene, CDR1 is MNHNY and CDR2 is SVGAGI (reference sequence). CDR3 sequence reads: CASIGATNEKLFF. The CDR3, as DNA: TGTGCCAGCATTGGCGCAACCAATGAAAAACTGTTTTTT.

In this sample, this clonotype turned up many times. This chain connects TRBV6-2 or TRBV6-3 to TRBJ2-4; D possibly corresponds to TRBD1 (6 bases). This CDR3 region has 14 residues. Germline V gives CDR1 MNHEY, CDR2 SVGEGT. Trimming shortened V by 6 bases and J by 0 bases, and 9 bases separated the two germline ends. The CDR3 is CASRDRLAKNIQYF. CDR3 in DNA: TGTGCCAGCAGGGACAGATTAGCCAAAAACATTCAGTACTTC.

This chain connects TRBV7-2 to TRBJ2-1; D is possibly TRBD1 (6 bases). The V gene's germline CDR1 is SGHTA and CDR2 FQGNSA. Deletions cut 7 bases from V and 4 bases from J, with 11 bases between. The CDR3 is 13 residues long. The CDR3 bases are TGTGCCAGCAACGTGGACAGTTACAATGAGCAGTTCTTC. As protein: CASNVDSYNEQFF.

The chain is built from TRBV12-3 or TRBV12-4 and TRBJ1-2; D might be TRBD1 (6 bases). V lost 6 bases and J lost 4, with 12 bases in between. The CDR3 totals 13 residues. The CDR3 DNA reads as TGTGCCAGCAGCTCGCCGGACAGCTATGGCTACACCTTC. It yields the protein CASSSPDSYGYTF.

At least ten counts were recorded for this clonotype. This sequence may be a read error, since a much larger clone differs from it by one base. The CDR3 is CASSLELAGNEQYF. The CDR3 DNA follows: TGCGCCAGCAGCTTGGAACTAGCGGGCAATGAGCAGTACTTC. J is TRBJ2-5 and V is TRBV5-1, with TRBD2 identical over 9 bases. Germline CDR1 SGHRS, CDR2 YFSETQ. The ends lost 0 bases at V and 11 bases at J; junction bases unmatched: 8. This CDR3 is 14 amino acids long.

This clonotype appeared many times. This chain uses TRBV20-1 with TRBJ1-2, with TRBD1 matching over 7 bases. The germline gives CDR1 DFQATT, CDR2 SNEGSKA (reference sequence). The CDR3 loop spans 13 amino acids. Trimming took 1 base from V and 7 from J; bases not matched to a gene: 6. The CDR3 DNA reads as TGCAGTGCTAGAGGCCTGACAGGGAGTGGCTACACCTTC. Amino acid sequence: CSARGLTGSGYTF.

The DNA for the CDR3 is TGCAGCGTCCAGAATTTCTCGGGCGAGCAGTACTTC. Translation gives CSVQNFSGEQYF. The chain couples TRBV29-1 to TRBJ2-7; unclear D gene. Germline CDR1 and CDR2: SQVTM and ANQGSEA. V was shortened by 6 bases and J by 6 bases, with 15 bases between the two germline ends. This CDR3 region has 12 residues.

The V gene is TRBV7-9, the J gene TRBJ2-4; 10 bases line up with TRBD1. With the DNA end fitting TRBJ2-7 better, the J assignment may be wrong. The CDR3 runs 18 residues. CDR1 is SEHNR, CDR2 FQNEAQ, per germline (reference sequence). The CDR3 loop reads CASSFVYGLGQGFYEQYF. CDR3 in DNA: TGTGCCAGCAGCTTTGTTTACGGGCTGGGACAGGGGTTTTACGAGCAGTACTTC.